Listed here are 6 T cell receptor beta chains from one sample, sequenced in a study of blood T cells in healthy people across ages. Alongside a J-beta primer mix, a sample-barcoded 5' primer served in a second PCR lasting roughly 7 to 11 cycles. TCRdb reanalysed the 5' RACE reads using MiXCR and keeps one entry per CDR3 protein. The table lists hundreds of thousands of distinct CDR3 sequences, 43% of them singletons. The material sequenced was blood. The receptors originated from a woman in her sixties in good health.

This clonotype was seen a few times. The chain joins TRBV11-3 to TRBJ2-5; D could derive from TRBD1 or TRBD2 (5 bases each). V shed 5 bases and J shed 7 bases, with 14 bases lying between them. The CDR3 totals 13 residues. Germline CDR1 and CDR2: SGHNT and YENEEA. The CDR3 loop is CASSPPGHSTQYF. The CDR3 DNA follows: TGTGCCAGCAGCCCCCCGGGGCATTCGACCCAGTACTTC.

This clonotype appeared once. One junction end does not reproduce the germline sequence, and a read error may be involved. The rearrangement joins TRBV7-2 to TRBJ2-4; a possible D gene is TRBD2 (5 bases). The J call is in doubt because the DNA end fits TRBJ2-7 better. In germline, CDR1 is SGHTA, CDR2 FQGNSA. The CDR3 extends over 12 amino acids. Here the CDR3 reads CANSGRFYEQYF. CDR3 sequence (DNA): TGTGCCAACAGCGGCAGATTCTACGAGCAGTACTTC.

This chain joins TRBV20-1 and TRBJ1-5; TRBD1 matches 9 bases. This CDR3 contains 15 residues. Trimming removed 6 bases from V and 0 bases from J; junction bases left unmatched: 6. Germline CDR1 is DFQATT and CDR2 is SNEGSKA (reference sequence). CDR3 in amino acids: CSAPGQGYSNQPQHF. As DNA, the CDR3 is TGCAGTGCCCCGGGACAGGGATATAGCAATCAGCCCCAGCATTTT.

The gene calls are TRBV20-1 and TRBJ1-2; 7 bases agree with TRBD1. V lost 3 bases, J lost 3 bases, and 16 bases stayed unmatched. The CDR3 is made up of 17 amino acids. Germline-derived CDR1 and CDR2 are DFQATT and SNEGSKA (reference sequence). In DNA form, the CDR3 reads TGCAGTGCTAGGGGTTTACAGACTCACAGGGGTCACTATGGCTACACCTTC. Translation: CSARGLQTHRGHYGYTF.

This clonotype was picked up a small number of times. V gene TRBV6-2 or TRBV6-3 combines with J gene TRBJ2-7; D is unclear. This CDR3 comprises 12 residues. Trimming removed 8 bases from V and 2 bases from J, with 10 bases in between. The germline gives CDR1 MNHEY, CDR2 SVGEGT. CDR3: CASQDVTYEQYF. CDR3 nucleotide sequence: TGTGCCAGCCAGGACGTTACCTACGAGCAGTACTTC.

The V call is TRBV6-1, the J call TRBJ1-2, with a tentative D call TRBD1 (5 bases). CDR1 is MNHNS, CDR2 SASEGT, per germline. The CDR3 length is 15 residues. The V end lost 1 base, the J end lost 3 bases, and 12 bases lay between the germline ends. DNA for the CDR3: TGTGCCAGCAGTGAAGTACAGGTCAAGCACTATGGCTACACCTTC. Protein sequence: CASSEVQVKHYGYTF.